This TCR beta chain derives from a study of OX40 agonist ivuxolimab in advanced cancers. About the research overall: Among those enrolled, mean age was about 63 years (range about 23 to 85) and over 70% were male.

Germline values: CDR1 SGHDN, CDR2 FVKESK. Trimming took 2 bases from V and 5 from J, leaving 10 bases between them. The CDR3 spans 13 residues. Regarding the study as a whole: At doses 0.1 to 3.0 mg/kg, CD4+ and CD8+ clones expanded.

Points on this clone: The target antigen is unknown.

Method: immunoSEQ multiplex PCR; TCRdb's copy keeps in-frame clones and lacks some. Of approximately 74,000 clones listed, 75% to 95% are singletons. The chain is built from TRBV14 and TRBJ2-7; no clear D. This receptor was taken from an adult with an advanced solid tumor such as melanoma, head and neck, liver or kidney cancer. Sequencing used CD4+ or CD8+ T cells sorted from blood, obtained in a trial of the OX40 agonist ivuxolimab. Written as DNA, the CDR3 is TGTGCCAGCAGCCAATTGGCAGCGAACGAGCAGTACTTC. Translation gives CASSQLAANEQYF.